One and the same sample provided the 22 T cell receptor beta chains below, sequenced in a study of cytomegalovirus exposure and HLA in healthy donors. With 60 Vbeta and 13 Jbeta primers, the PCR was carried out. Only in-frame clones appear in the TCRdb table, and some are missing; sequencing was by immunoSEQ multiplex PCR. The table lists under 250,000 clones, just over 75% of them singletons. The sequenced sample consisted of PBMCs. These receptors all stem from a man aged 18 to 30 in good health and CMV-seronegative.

In DNA, the CDR3 is TGTGCCATCAGTGACTTCTTAGGGCAGGGGATTTACGAGCAGTACTTC. It is translated as CAISDFLGQGIYEQYF. The V gene is TRBV10-3, the J gene TRBJ2-7; maybe TRBD1 (6 bases). V lost 3 bases, J lost 4 bases, and 19 bases lay in between. The CDR3 is 16 residues long. From germline, CDR1 is ENHRY and CDR2 SYGVKD.

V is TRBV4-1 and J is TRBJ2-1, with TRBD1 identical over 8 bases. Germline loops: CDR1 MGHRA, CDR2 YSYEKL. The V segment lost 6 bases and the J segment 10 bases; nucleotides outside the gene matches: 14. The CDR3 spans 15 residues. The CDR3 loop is CASRRGPQGAREQFF. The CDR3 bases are TGCGCCAGCAGGAGAGGACCCCAGGGGGCGCGGGAGCAGTTCTTC.

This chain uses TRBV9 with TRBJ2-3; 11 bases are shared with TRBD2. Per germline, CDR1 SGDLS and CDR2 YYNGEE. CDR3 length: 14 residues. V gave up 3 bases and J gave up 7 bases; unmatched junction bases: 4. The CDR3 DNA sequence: TGTGCCAGCAGCGGGCTAGCGGGAGGTAATACGCAGTATTTT. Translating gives CASSGLAGGNTQYF. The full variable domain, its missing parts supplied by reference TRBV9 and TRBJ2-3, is DSGVTQTPKHLITATGQRVTLRCSPRSGDLSVYWYQQSLDQGLQFLIQYYNGEERAKGNILERFSAQQFPDLHSELNLSSLELGDSALYFCASSGLAGGNTQYFGPGTRLTVL.

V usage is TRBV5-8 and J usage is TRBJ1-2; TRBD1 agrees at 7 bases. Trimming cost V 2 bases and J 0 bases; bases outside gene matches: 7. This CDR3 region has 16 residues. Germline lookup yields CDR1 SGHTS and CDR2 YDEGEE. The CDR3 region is CASSFRQGGTNYGYTF. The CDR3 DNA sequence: TGTGCCAGCAGCTTTAGACAGGGCGGAACTAACTATGGCTACACCTTC. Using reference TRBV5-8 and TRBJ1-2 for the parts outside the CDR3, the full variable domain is EAGVTQSPTHLIKTRGQQATLRCSPISGHTSVYWYQQALGLGLQFLLWYDEGEERNRGNFPPRFSGRQFPNYSSELNVNALELEDSALYLCASSFRQGGTNYGYTFGSGTRLTVV.

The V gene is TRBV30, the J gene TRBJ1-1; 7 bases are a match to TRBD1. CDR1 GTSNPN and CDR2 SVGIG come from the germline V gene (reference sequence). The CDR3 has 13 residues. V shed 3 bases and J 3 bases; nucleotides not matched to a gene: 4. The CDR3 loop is CAWSIQGYTEAFF. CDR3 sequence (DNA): TGTGCCTGGAGCATACAGGGGTACACTGAAGCTTTCTTT. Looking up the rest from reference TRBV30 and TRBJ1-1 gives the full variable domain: SQTIHQWPATLVQPVGSPLSLECTVEGTSNPNLYWYRQAAGRGLQLLFYSVGIGQISSEVPQNLSASRPQDRQFILSSKKLLLSDSGFYLCAWSIQGYTEAFFGQGTRLTVV.

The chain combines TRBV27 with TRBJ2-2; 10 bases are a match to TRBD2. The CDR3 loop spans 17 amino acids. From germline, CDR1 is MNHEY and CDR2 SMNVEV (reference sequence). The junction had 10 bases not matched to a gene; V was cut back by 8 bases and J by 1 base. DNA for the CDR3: TGTGCCAGCCAATCTGATGCTAGCGGGAGGAACACCGGGGAGCTGTTTTTT. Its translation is CASQSDASGRNTGELFF.

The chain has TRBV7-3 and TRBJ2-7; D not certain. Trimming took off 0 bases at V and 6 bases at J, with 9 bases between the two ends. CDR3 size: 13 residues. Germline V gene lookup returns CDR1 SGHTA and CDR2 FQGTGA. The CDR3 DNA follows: TGTGCCAGCAGCTTAACTCCTACCGCCGAGCAGTACTTC. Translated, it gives CASSLTPTAEQYF.

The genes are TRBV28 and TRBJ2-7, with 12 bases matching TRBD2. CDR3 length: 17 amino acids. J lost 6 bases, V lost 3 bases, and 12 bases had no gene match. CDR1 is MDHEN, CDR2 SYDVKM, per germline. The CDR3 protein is CASSLMASGRARGEQYF. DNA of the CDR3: TGTGCCAGCAGTTTGATGGCTAGCGGGAGGGCCAGGGGCGAGCAGTACTTC.

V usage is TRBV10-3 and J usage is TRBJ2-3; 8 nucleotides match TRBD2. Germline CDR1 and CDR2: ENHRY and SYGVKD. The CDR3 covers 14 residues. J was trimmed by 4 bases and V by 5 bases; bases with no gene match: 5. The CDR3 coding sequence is TGTGCCATCAGTCCGGGACTAGAGGCAGATACGCAGTATTTT. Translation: CAISPGLEADTQYF.

CDR3 in DNA: TGTGCCACCAGCAGGACAGGGGTGAACACTGAAGCTTTCTTT. This gives the protein CATSRTGVNTEAFF. The chain combines TRBV15 with TRBJ1-1; 8 bases agree with TRBD1. The CDR3 is 14 amino acids. V gave up 3 bases and J gave up 0 bases; unmatched junction bases: 0. In germline, CDR1 is LNHNV, CDR2 YYDKDF (reference sequence).

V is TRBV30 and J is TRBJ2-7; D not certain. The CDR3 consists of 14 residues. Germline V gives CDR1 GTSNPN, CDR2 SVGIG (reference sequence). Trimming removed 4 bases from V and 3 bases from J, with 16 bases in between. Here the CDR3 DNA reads TGTGCCTGGACCACAGCTCAATTCGGCTACGAGCAGTACTTC. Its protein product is CAWTTAQFGYEQYF.

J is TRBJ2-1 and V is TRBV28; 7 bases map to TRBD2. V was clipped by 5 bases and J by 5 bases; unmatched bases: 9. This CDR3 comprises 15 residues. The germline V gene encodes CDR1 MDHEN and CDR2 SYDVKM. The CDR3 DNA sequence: TGTGCCAGCAGTGGAGGCGGGAGTGCCAACAATGAGCAGTTCTTC. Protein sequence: CASSGGGSANNEQFF.

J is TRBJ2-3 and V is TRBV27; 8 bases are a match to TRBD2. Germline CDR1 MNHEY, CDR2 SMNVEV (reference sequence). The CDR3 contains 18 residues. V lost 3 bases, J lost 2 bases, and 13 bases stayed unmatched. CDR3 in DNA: TGTGCCAGCAGTTTTCAGGACCAGGCGGGAGGTATCACAGATACGCAGTATTTT. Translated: CASSFQDQAGGITDTQYF.

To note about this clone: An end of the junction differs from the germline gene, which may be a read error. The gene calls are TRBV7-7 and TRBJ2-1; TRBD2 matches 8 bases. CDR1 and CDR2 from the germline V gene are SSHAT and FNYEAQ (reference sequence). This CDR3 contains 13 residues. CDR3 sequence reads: CASSLAGGDEQFF. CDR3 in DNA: TGTGCTAGCAGCTTAGCCGGGGGGGATGAGCAGTTCTTC.

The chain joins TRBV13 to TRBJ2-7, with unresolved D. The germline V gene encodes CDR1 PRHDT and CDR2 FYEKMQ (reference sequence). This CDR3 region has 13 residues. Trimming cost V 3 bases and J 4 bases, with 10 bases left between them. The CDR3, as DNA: TGTGCCAGCAGCTTGCCCGGTGCATACGAGCAGTACTTC. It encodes CASSLPGAYEQYF.

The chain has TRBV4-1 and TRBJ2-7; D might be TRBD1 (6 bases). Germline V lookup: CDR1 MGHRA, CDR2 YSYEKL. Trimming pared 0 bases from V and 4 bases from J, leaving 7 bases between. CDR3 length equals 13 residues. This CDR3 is CASSQERGYEQYF. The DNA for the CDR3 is TGCGCCAGCAGCCAAGAAAGGGGGTACGAGCAGTACTTC.

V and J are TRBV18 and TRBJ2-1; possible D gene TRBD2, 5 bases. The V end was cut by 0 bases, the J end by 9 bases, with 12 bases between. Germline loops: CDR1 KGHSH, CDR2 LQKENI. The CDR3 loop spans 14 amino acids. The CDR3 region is CASSPPLTGIEQFF. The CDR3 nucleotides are TGTGCCAGCTCACCACCACTTACGGGAATTGAGCAGTTCTTC.

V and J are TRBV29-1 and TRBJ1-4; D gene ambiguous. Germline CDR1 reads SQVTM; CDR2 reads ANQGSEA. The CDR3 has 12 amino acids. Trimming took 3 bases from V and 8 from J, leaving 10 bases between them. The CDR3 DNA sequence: TGCAGCGTTGATAGGCGACTGGAAAAACTGTTTTTT. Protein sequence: CSVDRRLEKLFF.

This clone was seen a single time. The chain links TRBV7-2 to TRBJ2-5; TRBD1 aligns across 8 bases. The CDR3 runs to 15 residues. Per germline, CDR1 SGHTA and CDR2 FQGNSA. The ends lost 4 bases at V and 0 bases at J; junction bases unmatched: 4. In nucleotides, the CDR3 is TGTGCCAGCAGCTGGGGACAGGCCTACCAAGAGACCCAGTACTTC. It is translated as CASSWGQAYQETQYF.

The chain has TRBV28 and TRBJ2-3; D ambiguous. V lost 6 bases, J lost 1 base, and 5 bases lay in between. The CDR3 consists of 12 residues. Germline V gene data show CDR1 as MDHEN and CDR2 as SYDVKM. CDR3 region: CASSSRTDTQYF. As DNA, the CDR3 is TGTGCCAGCAGCTCCCGCACAGATACGCAGTATTTT.

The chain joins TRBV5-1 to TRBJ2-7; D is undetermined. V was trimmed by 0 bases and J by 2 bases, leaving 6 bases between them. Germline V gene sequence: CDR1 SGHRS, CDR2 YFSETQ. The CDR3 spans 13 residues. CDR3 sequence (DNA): TGCGCCAGCAGCTTGGCATCCCCCTACGAGCAGTACTTC. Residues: CASSLASPYEQYF. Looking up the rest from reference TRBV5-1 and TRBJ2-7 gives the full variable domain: KAGVTQTPRYLIKTRGQQVTLSCSPISGHRSVSWYQQTPGQGLQFLFEYFSETQRNKGNFPGRFSGRQFSNSRSEMNVSTLELGDSALYLCASSLASPYEQYFGPGTRLTVT.

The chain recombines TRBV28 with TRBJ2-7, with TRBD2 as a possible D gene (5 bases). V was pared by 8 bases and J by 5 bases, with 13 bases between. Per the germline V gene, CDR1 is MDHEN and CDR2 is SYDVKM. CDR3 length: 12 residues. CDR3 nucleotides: TGTGCCAGCCCCGGGATCGATAACGAGCAGTACTTC. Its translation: CASPGIDNEQYF. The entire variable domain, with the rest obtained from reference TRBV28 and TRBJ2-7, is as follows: DVKVTQSSRYLVKRTGEKVFLECVQDMDHENMFWYRQDPGLGLRLIYFSYDVKMKEKGDIPEGYSVSREKKERFSLILESASTNQTSMYLCASPGIDNEQYFGPGTRLTVT.